This T cell receptor beta chain emerged from a study of low-dose radiotherapy and immunotherapy resistance in tumors. Nivolumab, ipilimumab, aspirin, low-dose cyclophosphamide and low-dose radiotherapy were all administered to the donors. This CDR3 is built from 16 residues. J gave up 1 base and V 4 bases, and 9 bases lay outside the gene matches. Germline CDR1 and CDR2: SGHTA and FQGNSA. TRAV and TRBV primers primed cDNA for both TCRalpha and TCRbeta. TCR amplification used 20 PCR cycles, a constant-region primer and a V-primer adapter. From the reads, TCRdb called clonotypes with MiXCR, one entry per CDR3 protein. Among 10,000 to 15,000 distinct CDR3 sequences, roughly 66% were seen once, and the ten largest hold 6% to 8.5%.

The chain uses TRBV7-2 and TRBJ1-1; TRBD1 agrees at 7 bases. This TCR came from a human donor with advanced metastatic prostate, ovarian, gallbladder or colorectal cancer (not recorded which). This table probably holds off-target reads from a library built for another chain. The CDR3 loop reads CASSSKQGSRNTEAFF. CDR3 nucleotide sequence: TGTGCCAGCAGCTCAAAACAGGGGTCAAGGAACACTGAAGCTTTCTTT. Filled out from reference TRBV7-2 and TRBJ1-1, the complete variable domain reads GAGVSQSPSNKVTEKGKDVELRCDPISGHTALYWYRQSLGQGLEFLIYFQGNSAPDKSGLPSDRFSAERTGGSVSTLTIQRTQQEDSAVYLCASSSKQGSRNTEAFFGQGTRLTVV.